The 5 T cell receptor beta chains listed next were all sequenced from one sample in a study of blood T cell repertoires in COVID-19. This table comes from immunoSEQ multiplex PCR, and its TCRdb copy is limited to in-frame clones, with some not included. The sample holds 100,000 or so clones, more than 75% seen once. Sample: peripheral blood. Every receptor here comes from a human donor in a cohort sampled during active COVID-19.

Sample share makes this clone medium-sized. The chain joins TRBV6-2 or TRBV6-3 to TRBJ2-2, with TRBD2 matching 9 bases. CDR3 length: 19 amino acids. Germline-derived CDR1 and CDR2 are MNHEY and SVGEGT. V was pared by 0 bases and J by 0 bases, with 8 bases of the junction left unmatched. CDR3 sequence: CASSYSISAGGPNTGELFF. Written as DNA, the CDR3 is TGTGCCAGCAGTTACTCGATTTCAGCGGGGGGCCCGAACACCGGGGAGCTGTTTTTT.

This chain connects TRBV10-2 to TRBJ2-1; D may be TRBD2 (6 bases). This CDR3 comprises 14 residues. V lost 2 bases to trimming and J lost 7 bases, with 12 bases between them. Germline V gene sequence: CDR1 WSHSY, CDR2 SAAADI. CDR3 sequence reads: CASSEMTSWNEQFF. CDR3 coding DNA: TGCGCCAGCAGTGAGATGACTAGTTGGAATGAGCAGTTCTTC.

V gene TRBV27 combines with J gene TRBJ1-4, with D perhaps matching TRBD1 (6 bases). Trimming stripped 3 bases from V and 7 bases from J, with 9 bases between. Germline lookup yields CDR1 MNHEY and CDR2 SMNVEV (reference sequence). There are 13 residues in the CDR3. The CDR3 loop reads CASSLAGAEKLFF. CDR3 in DNA: TGTGCCAGCAGTTTGGCAGGGGCTGAAAAACTGTTTTTT.

The genes are TRBV11-2 and TRBJ2-5, with TRBD2 identical over 8 bases. The CDR3 sequence is 18 residues long. The V gene end was trimmed by 3 bases and the J gene end by 0 bases; junction bases not matched to a gene: 12. Germline V gene lookup returns CDR1 SGHAT and CDR2 FQNNGV. The CDR3 protein is CASSFHPGVAGYQETQYF. The CDR3 nucleotides are TGTGCCAGCAGCTTCCACCCGGGAGTAGCGGGGTACCAAGAGACCCAGTACTTC.

V is TRBV9 and J is TRBJ2-3; perhaps TRBD1 as D (6 bases). V gave up 7 bases and J gave up 0 bases, with 12 bases separating them. Per the germline V gene, CDR1 is SGDLS and CDR2 is YYNGEE. CDR3 length: 14 residues. This chain's CDR3 is CASAGTPSTDTQYF. The CDR3 coding sequence is TGTGCCAGCGCCGGGACACCTAGCACAGATACGCAGTATTTT.